This T cell receptor beta chain emerged from a study of T cell responses to AZD1222 COVID-19 vaccine. Study conclusions and caveats: Two AZD1222 doses significantly raised spike-specific TCR breadth and depth over controls.

With regard to this clone: Its antigen is not known.

Germline CDR1 and CDR2: SGHRS and YFSETQ. This CDR3 comprises 14 residues. The junction had 6 bases not matched to a gene; V was cut back by 4 bases and J by 6 bases. Method: immunoSEQ multiplex PCR; TCRdb's copy keeps in-frame clones and lacks some. Of about 150,000 clones detected, approximately 88% appear once; the ten largest clones hold roughly 16%. This sequence joins TRBV5-1 and TRBJ2-1; 8 nucleotides line up with TRBD2. The sample in question was peripheral blood, obtained on day 0 of AZD1222 vaccination. This sequence originates from an adult in good health. CDR3 loop: CASSPGGPANEQFF. The CDR3 DNA sequence: TGCGCCAGCAGCCCGGGGGGGCCGGCCAATGAGCAGTTCTTC.